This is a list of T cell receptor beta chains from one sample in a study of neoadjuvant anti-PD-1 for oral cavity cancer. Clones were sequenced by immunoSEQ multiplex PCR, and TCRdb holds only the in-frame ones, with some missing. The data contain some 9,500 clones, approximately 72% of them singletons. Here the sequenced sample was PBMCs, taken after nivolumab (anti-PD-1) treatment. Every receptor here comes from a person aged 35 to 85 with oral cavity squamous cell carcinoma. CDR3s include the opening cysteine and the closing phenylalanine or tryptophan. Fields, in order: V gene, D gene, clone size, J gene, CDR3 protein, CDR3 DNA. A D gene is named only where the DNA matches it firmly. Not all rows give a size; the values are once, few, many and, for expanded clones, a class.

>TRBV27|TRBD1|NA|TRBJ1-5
CASSWDSGGNQPQHF
TGTGCCAGCAGCTGGGACAGTGGGGGCAATCAGCCCCAGCATTTT
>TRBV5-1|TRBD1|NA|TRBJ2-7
CASSLEQGAYEQYF
TGCGCCAGCAGCTTGGAACAGGGGGCTTACGAGCAGTACTTC
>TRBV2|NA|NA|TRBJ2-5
CASSAGAGEGRTQYF
TGTGCCAGCAGCGCAGGGGCAGGGGAGGGGAGAACCCAGTACTTC
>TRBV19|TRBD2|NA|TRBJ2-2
CASRNSGARTGELFF
TGTGCCAGTAGGAATAGCGGGGCGAGAACCGGGGAGCTGTTTTTT
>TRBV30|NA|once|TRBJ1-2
CAWGNYGYTF
TGTGCCTGGGGAAATTATGGCTACACCTTC
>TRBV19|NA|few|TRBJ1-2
CASSIDPNYGYTF
TGTGCCAGTAGTATTGACCCTAACTATGGCTACACCTTC
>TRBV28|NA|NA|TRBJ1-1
CASSLIRVRAFF
TGTGCCAGCAGTTTAATCAGGGTCCGAGCTTTCTTT
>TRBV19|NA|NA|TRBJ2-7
CASSFGGYEQYF
TGTGCCAGTAGTTTCGGGGGCTACGAGCAGTACTTC
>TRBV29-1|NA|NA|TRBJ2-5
CSVRGAVLETQYF
TGCAGCGTAAGAGGGGCGGTATTAGAGACCCAGTACTTC
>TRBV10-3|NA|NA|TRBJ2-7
CAIRRGDTYEQYF
TGTGCCATTCGGAGAGGGGACACCTACGAGCAGTACTTC
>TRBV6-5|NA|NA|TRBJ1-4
CATGGDSSEKLFF
TGTGCCACGGGGGGTGACAGTTCTGAAAAACTGTTTTTT
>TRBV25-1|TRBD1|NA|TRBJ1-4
CASSSRGAWTGDEKLFF
TGTGCCAGCAGCTCGCGGGGGGCTTGGACAGGGGATGAAAAACTGTTTTTT
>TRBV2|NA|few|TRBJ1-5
CASSVGAAEPQHF
TGTGCCAGCAGTGTAGGGGCCGCCGAACCCCAGCATTTT
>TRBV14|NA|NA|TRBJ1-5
CASSRGGTGGNQPQHF
TGTGCCAGCAGCCGGGGGGGTACCGGAGGCAATCAGCCCCAGCATTTT
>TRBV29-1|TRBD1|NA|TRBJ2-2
CSAQGWDTGELFF
TGCAGCGCACAGGGGTGGGACACCGGGGAGCTGTTTTTT
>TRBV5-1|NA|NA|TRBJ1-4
CASSPNTATNEKLFF
TGCGCCAGCAGCCCAAACACAGCAACTAATGAAAAACTGTTTTTT
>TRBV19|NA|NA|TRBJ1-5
CASSIDRYRESNQPQHF
TGTGCCAGTAGTATAGATCGTTACAGGGAATCCAATCAGCCCCAGCATTTT
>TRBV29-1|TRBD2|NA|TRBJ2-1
CSAGGRVFNEQFF
TGCAGCGCTGGGGGGAGGGTGTTCAATGAGCAGTTCTTC
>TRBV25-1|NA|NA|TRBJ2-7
CASSEYGRAYEQYF
TGTGCCAGCAGTGAATATGGCAGGGCCTACGAGCAGTACTTC
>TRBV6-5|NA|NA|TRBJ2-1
CASSYSNRVEGNEQFF
TGTGCCAGCAGTTACTCGAACAGGGTGGAGGGGAATGAGCAGTTCTTC
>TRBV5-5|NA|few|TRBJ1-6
CASSLEPSASSYNSPLHF
TGTGCCAGCAGCTTGGAACCGTCGGCTAGCTCCTATAATTCACCCCTCCACTTT
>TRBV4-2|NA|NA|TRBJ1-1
CASSQPDRLNTEAFF
TGTGCCAGCAGCCAACCAGACCGGCTGAACACTGAAGCTTTCTTT
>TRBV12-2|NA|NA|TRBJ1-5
CASRADISNQPQHF
TGTGCAAGTCGCGCGGACATTAGCAATCAGCCCCAGCATTTT
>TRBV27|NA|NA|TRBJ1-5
CASRGMGGSNQPQHF
TGTGCCAGCCGAGGGATGGGAGGTTCCAATCAGCCCCAGCATTTT
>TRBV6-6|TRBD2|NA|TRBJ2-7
CATGTTYYEQYF
TGTGCCACAGGGACTACCTACTACGAGCAGTACTTC
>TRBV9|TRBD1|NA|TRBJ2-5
CASSSPRDRVGQETQYF
TGTGCCAGCAGCTCCCCGCGGGACAGGGTTGGCCAAGAGACCCAGTACTTC
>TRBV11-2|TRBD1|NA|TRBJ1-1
CASSVDRVGTEAFF
TGTGCCAGCAGCGTCGACAGGGTCGGGACTGAAGCTTTCTTT
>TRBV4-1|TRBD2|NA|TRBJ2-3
CASSHRSAGGRSDTQYF
TGCGCCAGCAGCCATCGTTCCGCGGGAGGGCGGTCAGATACGCAGTATTTT
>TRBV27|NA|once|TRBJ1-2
CASSLSHREGYTF
TGTGCCAGCAGTTTATCGCACAGGGAGGGCTACACCTTC
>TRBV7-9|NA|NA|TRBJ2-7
CASSPRDDPKQYF
TGTGCCAGCAGCCCTCGGGACGACCCAAAGCAGTACTTC
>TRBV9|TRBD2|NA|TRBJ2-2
CASSVETRLAGDSTGELFF
TGTGCCAGCAGCGTAGAAACCCGACTAGCGGGGGACTCCACCGGGGAGCTGTTTTTT
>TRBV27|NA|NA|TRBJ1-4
CASSMWLNEKLFF
TGTGCCAGCAGTATGTGGCTTAATGAAAAACTGTTTTTT
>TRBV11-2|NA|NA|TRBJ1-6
CASSFRVKRDSPLHF
TGTGCCAGCAGCTTCAGGGTTAAAAGGGATTCACCCCTCCACTTT
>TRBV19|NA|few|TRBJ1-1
CASSMSGAYTEAFF
TGTGCCAGTAGTATGTCCGGGGCGTACACTGAAGCTTTCTTT
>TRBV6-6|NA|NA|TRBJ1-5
CASSPAGRPNQPQHF
TGTGCCAGCAGTCCTGCCGGACGGCCCAATCAGCCCCAGCATTTT
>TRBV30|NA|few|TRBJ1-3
CAWSGGRNTIYF
TGTGCCTGGAGTGGGGGTAGAAACACCATATATTTT
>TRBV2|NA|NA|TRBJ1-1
CASSPQPSTEAFF
TGTGCCAGCAGTCCCCAACCGTCTACTGAAGCTTTCTTT
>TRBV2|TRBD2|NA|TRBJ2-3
CASSEERGRTDTQYF
TGTGCCAGCAGTGAAGAGCGCGGGAGAACAGATACGCAGTATTTT
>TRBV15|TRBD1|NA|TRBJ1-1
CATSRARQGTEAFF
TGTGCCACCAGCCGAGCGAGACAGGGAACTGAAGCTTTCTTT
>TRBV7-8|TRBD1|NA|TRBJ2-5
CASSLPGQWQETQYF
TGTGCCAGCAGCTTACCGGGACAGTGGCAAGAGACCCAGTACTTC
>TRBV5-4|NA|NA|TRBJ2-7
CASSLSQSGAIYEQYF
TGTGCCAGCAGCTTGTCTCAGTCAGGGGCGATCTACGAGCAGTACTTC
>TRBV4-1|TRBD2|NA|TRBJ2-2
CASSQDSRFETSGPRGELFF
TGCGCCAGCAGCCAAGATTCGAGGTTTGAGACTAGCGGACCCCGTGGGGAGCTGTTTTTT
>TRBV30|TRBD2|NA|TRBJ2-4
CAGLLAGSVAKNIQYF
TGTGCCGGACTACTAGCGGGATCAGTAGCCAAAAACATTCAGTACTTC